This T cell receptor (beta chain) stems from a study of blood T cell repertoires in COVID-19. Study in general: Collection of acute and convalescent COVID-19 samples took place in the United States, Italy and Spain. The cDNA or gDNA used as material had been derived from T cells, B-cell-depleted T cells, or PBMCs.

In the original analysis: Amplifying reference gene primers gave estimates of nucleated cell counts. Repertoires were generated with immunoSEQ multiplex PCR, while TCRdb's copy carries only in-frame clones and drops some. D and trimming were read from the DNA, whereas the V and J calls and clone size are those reported in that table. This table holds over 10,000 clones, around 90% found once. The sample was peripheral blood. This receptor was identified in a human donor in a cohort sampled during active COVID-19.

The CDR3 DNA reads TGTGCCAGCAGTACTCAGGGTTTGAACACCGGGGAGCTGTTTTTT. Translating it yields CASSTQGLNTGELFF. This chain joins TRBV27 and TRBJ2-2; TRBD1 might be the D (5 bases). V was shortened by 5 bases and J by 1 base, with 11 bases between the two germline ends. Germline V gene data show CDR1 as MNHEY and CDR2 as SMNVEV (reference sequence). The CDR3 totals 15 residues.